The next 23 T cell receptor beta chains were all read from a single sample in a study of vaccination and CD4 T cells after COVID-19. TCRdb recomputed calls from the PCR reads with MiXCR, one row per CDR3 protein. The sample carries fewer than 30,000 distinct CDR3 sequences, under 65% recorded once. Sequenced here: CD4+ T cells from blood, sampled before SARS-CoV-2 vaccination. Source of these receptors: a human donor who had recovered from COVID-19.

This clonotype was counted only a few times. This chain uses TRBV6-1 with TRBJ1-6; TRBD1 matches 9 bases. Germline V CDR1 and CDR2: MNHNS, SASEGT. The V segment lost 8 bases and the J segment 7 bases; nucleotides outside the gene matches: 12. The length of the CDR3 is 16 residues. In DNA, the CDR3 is TGTGCCAGCCTGGGCACGGGACAGGGCTTGAATTCACCCCTCCACTTT. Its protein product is CASLGTGQGLNSPLHF.

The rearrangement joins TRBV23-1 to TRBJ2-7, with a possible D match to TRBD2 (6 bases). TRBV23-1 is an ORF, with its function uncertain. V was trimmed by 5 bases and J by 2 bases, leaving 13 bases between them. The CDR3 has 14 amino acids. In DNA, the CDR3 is TGCGCCAGCAGTTCCGGGAGTAAGACCTACGAGCAGTACTTC. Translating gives CASSSGSKTYEQYF.

CDR3 loop: CAWSGGQVNSPLHF. CDR3 nucleotides: TGTGCCTGGAGTGGCGGACAGGTCAATTCACCCCTCCACTTT. This sequence joins TRBV30 and TRBJ1-6; 7 bases fit TRBD1. Germline V gives CDR1 GTSNPN, CDR2 SVGIG (reference sequence). The ends lost 1 base at V and 7 bases at J; junction bases unmatched: 4. CDR3 length: 14 amino acids.

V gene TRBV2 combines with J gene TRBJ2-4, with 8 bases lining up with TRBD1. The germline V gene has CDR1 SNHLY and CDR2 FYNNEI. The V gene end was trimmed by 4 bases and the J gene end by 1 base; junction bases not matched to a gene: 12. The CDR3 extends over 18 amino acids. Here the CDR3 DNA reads TGTGCCAGCAGTGGTGGCAGGGGGCTAAACGAGGCCAAAAACATTCAGTACTTC. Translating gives CASSGGRGLNEAKNIQYF. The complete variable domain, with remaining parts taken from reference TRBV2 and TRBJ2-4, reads EPEVTQTPSHQVTQMGQEVILRCVPISNHLYFYWYRQILGQKVEFLVSFYNNEISEKSEIFDDQFSVERPDGSNFTLKIRSTKLEDSAMYFCASSGGRGLNEAKNIQYFGAGTRLSVL.

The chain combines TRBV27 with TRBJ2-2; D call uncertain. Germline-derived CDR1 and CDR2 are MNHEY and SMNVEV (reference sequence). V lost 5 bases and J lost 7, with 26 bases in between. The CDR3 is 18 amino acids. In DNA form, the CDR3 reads TGTGCCAGCAGTCCCCCGGGCACCACCGGAGAGGTCGTCGGGGAGCTGTTTTTT. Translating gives CASSPPGTTGEVVGELFF.

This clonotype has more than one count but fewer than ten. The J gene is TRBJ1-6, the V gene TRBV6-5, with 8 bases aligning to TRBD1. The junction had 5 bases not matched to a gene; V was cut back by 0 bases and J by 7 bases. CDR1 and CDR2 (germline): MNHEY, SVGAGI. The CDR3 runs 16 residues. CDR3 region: CASSYSATGANSPLHF. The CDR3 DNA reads TGTGCCAGCAGTTACTCAGCGACAGGGGCCAATTCACCCCTCCACTTT.

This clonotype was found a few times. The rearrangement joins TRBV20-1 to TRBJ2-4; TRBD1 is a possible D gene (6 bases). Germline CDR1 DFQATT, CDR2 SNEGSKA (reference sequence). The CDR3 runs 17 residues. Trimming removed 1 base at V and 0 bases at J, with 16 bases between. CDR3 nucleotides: TGCAGTGCTAGAGGAACAGGGCCTGAGCGAGCCAAAAACATTCAGTACTTC. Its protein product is CSARGTGPERAKNIQYF.

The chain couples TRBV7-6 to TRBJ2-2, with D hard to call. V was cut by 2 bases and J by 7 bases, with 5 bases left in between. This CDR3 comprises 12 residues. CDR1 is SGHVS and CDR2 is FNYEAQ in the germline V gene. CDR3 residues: CASSLLIGELFF. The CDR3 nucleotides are TGTGCCAGCAGCTTACTGATCGGGGAGCTGTTTTTT.

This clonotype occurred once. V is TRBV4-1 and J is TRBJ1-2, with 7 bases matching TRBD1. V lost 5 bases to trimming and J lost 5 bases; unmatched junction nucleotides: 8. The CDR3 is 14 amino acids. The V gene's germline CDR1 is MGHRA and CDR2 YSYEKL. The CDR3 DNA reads TGCGCCAGCAGCTACGGGACAGACAAATATGGCTACACCTTC. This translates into CASSYGTDKYGYTF.

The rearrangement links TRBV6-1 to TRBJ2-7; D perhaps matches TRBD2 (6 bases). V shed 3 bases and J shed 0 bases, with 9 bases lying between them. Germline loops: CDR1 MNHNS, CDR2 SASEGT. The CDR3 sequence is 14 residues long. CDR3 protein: CASSELAASYEQYF. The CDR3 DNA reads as TGTGCCAGCAGTGAGTTAGCGGCCTCCTACGAGCAGTACTTC.

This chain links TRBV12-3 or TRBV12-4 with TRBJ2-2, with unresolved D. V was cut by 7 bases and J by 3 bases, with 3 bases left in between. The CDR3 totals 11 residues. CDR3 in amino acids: CASTYTGELFF. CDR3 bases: TGTGCCAGCACCTACACCGGGGAGCTGTTTTTT.

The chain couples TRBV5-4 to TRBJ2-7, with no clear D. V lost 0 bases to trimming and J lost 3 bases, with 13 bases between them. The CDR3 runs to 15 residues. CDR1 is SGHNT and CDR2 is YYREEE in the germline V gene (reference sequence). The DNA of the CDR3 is TGTGCCAGCAGCTTGGACTCACGGCAGTACTACGAGCAGTACTTC. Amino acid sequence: CASSLDSRQYYEQYF.

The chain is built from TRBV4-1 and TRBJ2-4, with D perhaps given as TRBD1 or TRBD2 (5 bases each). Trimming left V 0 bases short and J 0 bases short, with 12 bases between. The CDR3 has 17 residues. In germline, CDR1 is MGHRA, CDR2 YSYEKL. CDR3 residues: CASSQEGAGLAKNIQYF. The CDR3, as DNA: TGCGCCAGCAGCCAAGAAGGGGCGGGCCTAGCCAAAAACATTCAGTACTTC.

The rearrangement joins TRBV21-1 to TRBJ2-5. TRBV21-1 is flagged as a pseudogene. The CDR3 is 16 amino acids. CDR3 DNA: TGTGCCAGCAGCACCCAAATGGACGGGGTCATAGAGACCCAGTACTTC. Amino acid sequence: CASSTQMDGVIETQYF.

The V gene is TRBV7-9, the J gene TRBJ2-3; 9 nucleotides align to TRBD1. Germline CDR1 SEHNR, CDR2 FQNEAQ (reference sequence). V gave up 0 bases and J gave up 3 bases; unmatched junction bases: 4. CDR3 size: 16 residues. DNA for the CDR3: TGTGCCAGCAGCTTAGCCTGGGACAGGGAAACAGATACGCAGTATTTT. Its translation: CASSLAWDRETDTQYF.

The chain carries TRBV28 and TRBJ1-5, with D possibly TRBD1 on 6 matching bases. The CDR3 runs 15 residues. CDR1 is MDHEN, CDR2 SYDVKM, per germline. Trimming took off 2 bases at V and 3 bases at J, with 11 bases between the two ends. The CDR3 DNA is TGTGCCAGCAGTTTAGCAGGGGCCCACAATCAGCCCCAGCATTTT. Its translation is CASSLAGAHNQPQHF.

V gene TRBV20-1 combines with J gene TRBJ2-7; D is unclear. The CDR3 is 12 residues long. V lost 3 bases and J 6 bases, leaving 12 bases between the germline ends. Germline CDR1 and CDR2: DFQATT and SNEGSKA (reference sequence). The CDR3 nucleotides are TGCAGTGCTAGTAGCTTAGCCGGCGAGCAGTACTTC. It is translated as CSASSLAGEQYF.

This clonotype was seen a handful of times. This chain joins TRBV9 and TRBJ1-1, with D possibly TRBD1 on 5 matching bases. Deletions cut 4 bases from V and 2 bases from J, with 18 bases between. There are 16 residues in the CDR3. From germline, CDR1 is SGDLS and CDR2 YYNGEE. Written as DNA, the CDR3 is TGTGCCAGCAGCAGGTTTGGGGCCTTACTAAACACTGAAGCTTTCTTT. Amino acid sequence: CASSRFGALLNTEAFF.

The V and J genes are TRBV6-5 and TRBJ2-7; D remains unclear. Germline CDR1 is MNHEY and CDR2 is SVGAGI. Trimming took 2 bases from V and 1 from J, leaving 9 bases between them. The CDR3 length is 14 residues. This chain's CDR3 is CASSYHAVSYEQYF. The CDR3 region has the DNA TGTGCCAGCAGTTACCACGCGGTATCCTACGAGCAGTACTTC.

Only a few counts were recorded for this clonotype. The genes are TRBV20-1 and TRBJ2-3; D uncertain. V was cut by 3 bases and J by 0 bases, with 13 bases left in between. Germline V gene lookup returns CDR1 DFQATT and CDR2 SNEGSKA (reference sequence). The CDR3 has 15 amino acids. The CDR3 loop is CSARRLRTSTDTQYF. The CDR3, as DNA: TGCAGTGCTAGGCGTCTAAGGACGAGCACAGATACGCAGTATTTT.

The CDR3 bases are TGCAGTGCTATAAAGGAACCGGGACTTCTTTACAATGAGCAGTTCTTC. Translating gives CSAIKEPGLLYNEQFF. The V gene is TRBV20-1, the J gene TRBJ2-1; perhaps TRBD2 as D (6 bases). Germline CDR1 and CDR2: DFQATT and SNEGSKA (reference sequence). The CDR3 has 16 amino acids. Trimming took 4 bases from V and 4 from J, leaving 20 bases between them.

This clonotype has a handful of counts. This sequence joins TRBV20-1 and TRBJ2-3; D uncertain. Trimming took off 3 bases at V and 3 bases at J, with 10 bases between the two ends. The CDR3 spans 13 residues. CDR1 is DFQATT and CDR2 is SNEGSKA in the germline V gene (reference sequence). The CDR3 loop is CSASEDQTDTQYF. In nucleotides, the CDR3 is TGCAGTGCTAGTGAAGACCAAACAGATACGCAGTATTTT.

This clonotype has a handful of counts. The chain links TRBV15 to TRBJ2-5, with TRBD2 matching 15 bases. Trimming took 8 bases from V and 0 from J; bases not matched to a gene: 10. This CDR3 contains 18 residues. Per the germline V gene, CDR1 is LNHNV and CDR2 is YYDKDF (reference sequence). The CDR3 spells CATGADGTSGRNQETQYF. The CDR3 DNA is TGTGCCACCGGGGCGGACGGGACTAGCGGGAGGAACCAAGAGACCCAGTACTTC.